The present entry profiles one TCR beta chain with its context. Its antigen specificity is not known. No qualities accompany the bases; no much larger clone lies one base away. TCRbeta CDR3 regions were amplified from genomic DNA by means of the immunoSEQ Assay, a bias-controlled multiplex PCR. The original methods were these. Within the assay, amplification of reference gene primers was used to estimate how many nucleated cells each sample contained. Sequence reads were collapsed and filtered to measure the absolute abundance of every unique TCRbeta CDR3 rearrangement. For each sample, productive Simpson clonality was calculated as the square root of Simpson's diversity index over productive rearrangements. TCRdb took this table from immuneACCESS and kept in-frame rearrangements with V and J called. Such tables lack part of the clones; where checked against another copy, unresolved V genes explain under half of the gap, and the rest is unexplained. V and J calls and clone size are those listed in that table; D and trimming were worked out from the DNA. The sample records about 170,000 clones, about 80% of which are singletons. The ten largest make up around 9.9% of the sample.

The collaborating institutions used their own protocols to collect whole blood in K2EDTA tubes. For TCRbeta analysis, collaborators shipped samples as frozen whole blood, isolated PBMCs, or DNA extracted from either of those sample types. This specimen comes from a study of blood T cell repertoires in COVID-19 (dated by TCRdb to the early 2020s). With respect to the entire study: Samples from collaborators originated in the United States, Italy and Spain and spanned both the acute and convalescent phases of COVID-19. Subjects who had been exposed to COVID-19, were actively infected with it, or had recovered from it provided the deeply sampled blood TCRbeta repertoires that made up the dataset. Where available, HLA class I and class II types were obtained from metadata supplied by the sample provider rather than from assay-based typing. The prospective study material was composed of cDNA or gDNA derived from T cells, B-cell-depleted T cells, or PBMCs. The sample metadata nearly always contained a de-identified subject ID, COVID-19 status, age in years and sex. Samples came from the ongoing ImmuneRACE study (first 160 participants) plus 1,254 subjects from 6 global collaborators. The repertoires were released in a freely available public database intended as a resource for research on the immune response to SARS-CoV-2.

Summary of the overall study and its limitations: Clinical and demographic metadata were provided uncurated, with the amount varying by source and participant.

From the germline V gene, CDR1 is MNHEY and CDR2 is SVGEGT. From the cysteine through the phenylalanine, the CDR3 covers 13 amino acids. The sequence is cut down to CDR3 DNA, 39 bases in frame from base 1. Relative to germline, V is 2 bases shorter and J is 3 bases shorter, with 8 bases between their ends. The TCR comes from a man between 65 and 85 years old with active or convalescent COVID-19. Input material: peripheral blood. Rearrangement joined TRBV6-2 or TRBV6-3 to TRBJ2-7; a confident D gene designation cannot be given. The CDR3 protein sequence reads: CASSYATNYEQYF. The bases are TGTGCCAGCAGTTACGCCACTAACTACGAGCAGTACTTC.